The rows below give T cell receptor beta chains drawn from one sample of a study of T-cell memory formation after mild COVID-19. TCRdb reanalysed the 5' RACE reads using MiXCR and keeps one entry per CDR3 protein. The sample has 550,000 to 600,000 distinct CDR3 sequences, less than 25% seen once; the top ten hold under 8.5%. The sequenced sample was PBMCs or a T cell subset sorted from them (not recorded which). These receptors originate from an adult woman who had mild COVID-19 (a few samples of this study predate the infection). Cell type and time point are not known. The CDR3 runs from the conserved cysteine through the conserved F or W. Only some rows state a clone size, as once, few, many or a class for expanded clones.

>NA|TRBJ2-7|TRBV12-3/TRBV12-4
CASSFGGNPYEQYF
>NA|TRBJ2-7|TRBV7-6
CASSLASDKSYEQYF
>NA|TRBJ2-1|TRBV5-4
CASRAGTSGGVEQFF
>NA|TRBJ2-7|TRBV7-3
CASSLSGRAIYEQYF
>few|TRBJ2-5|TRBV6-5
CASSRGQGGETQYF
>few|TRBJ2-7|TRBV19
CASSIESRHYYEQYF
>NA|TRBJ1-1|TRBV10-2
CASSRSLNTEAFF
>few|TRBJ2-1|TRBV6-5
CASSLTSGIHNEQFF
>many|TRBJ1-1|TRBV12-3/TRBV12-4
CASSLGIPRGTEAFF
>few|TRBJ1-5|TRBV25-1
CASSGGGARGPQHF
>NA|TRBJ2-7|TRBV7-2
CASSSDRWGSYEQYF
>NA|TRBJ1-3|TRBV15
CATSRDRGPGNTIYF
>few|TRBJ1-6|TRBV5-1
CASSRLGEGRNSPLHF
>NA|TRBJ2-1|TRBV6-5
CASSKTGVNEQFF
>NA|TRBJ2-3|TRBV6-1
CASSVAGTDTQYF
>few|TRBJ2-5|TRBV4-1
CASSHPLGQGKGTQYF
>NA|TRBJ2-7|TRBV3-1
CASSLGTSGRYEQYF
>many|TRBJ1-1|TRBV5-1
CASSLVGFTNTEAFF
>few|TRBJ2-3|TRBV5-1
CASSLAGGPGDTQYF
>NA|TRBJ2-2|TRBV18
CASSPSRGNPGELFF
>NA|TRBJ2-2|TRBV24-1
CATSDLGTGAGELFF
>NA|TRBJ1-6|TRBV7-2
CASSSPGRGHSPLHF
>few|TRBJ2-7|TRBV10-3
CAISESPGWYEQYF
>NA|TRBJ2-5|TRBV29-1
CSVPLSQGWGETQYF
>few|TRBJ2-7|TRBV9
CASSVEGSGPYEQYF
>NA|TRBJ2-3|TRBV5-1
CASSLGGAVDTQYF
>NA|TRBJ1-6|TRBV7-2
CASSLAGVRNSPLHF
>NA|TRBJ1-6|TRBV12-3/TRBV12-4
CASSLGQWNSPLHF
>NA|TRBJ2-7|TRBV5-1
CASSLGSTGGHEQYF
>NA|TRBJ2-1|TRBV18
CASSPRQRDNEQFF
>many|TRBJ1-1|TRBV5-1
CASSLEGNTEAFF